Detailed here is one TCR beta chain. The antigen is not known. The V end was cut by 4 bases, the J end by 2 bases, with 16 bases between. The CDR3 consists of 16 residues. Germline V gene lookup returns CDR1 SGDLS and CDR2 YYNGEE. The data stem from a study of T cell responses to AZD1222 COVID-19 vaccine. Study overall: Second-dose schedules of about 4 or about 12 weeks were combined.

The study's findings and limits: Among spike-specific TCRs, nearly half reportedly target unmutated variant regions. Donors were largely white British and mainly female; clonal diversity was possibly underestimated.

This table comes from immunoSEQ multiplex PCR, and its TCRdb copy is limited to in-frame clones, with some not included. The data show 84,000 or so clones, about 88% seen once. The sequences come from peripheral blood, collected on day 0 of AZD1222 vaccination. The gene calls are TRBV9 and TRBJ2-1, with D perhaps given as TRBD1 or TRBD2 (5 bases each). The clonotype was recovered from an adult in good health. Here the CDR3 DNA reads TGTGCCAGCAGCATGTTCCGGGACCAAACCTACAATGAGCAGTTCTTC. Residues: CASSMFRDQTYNEQFF. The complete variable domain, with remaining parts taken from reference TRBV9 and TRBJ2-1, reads DSGVTQTPKHLITATGQRVTLRCSPRSGDLSVYWYQQSLDQGLQFLIQYYNGEERAKGNILERFSAQQFPDLHSELNLSSLELGDSALYFCASSMFRDQTYNEQFFGPGTRLTVL.